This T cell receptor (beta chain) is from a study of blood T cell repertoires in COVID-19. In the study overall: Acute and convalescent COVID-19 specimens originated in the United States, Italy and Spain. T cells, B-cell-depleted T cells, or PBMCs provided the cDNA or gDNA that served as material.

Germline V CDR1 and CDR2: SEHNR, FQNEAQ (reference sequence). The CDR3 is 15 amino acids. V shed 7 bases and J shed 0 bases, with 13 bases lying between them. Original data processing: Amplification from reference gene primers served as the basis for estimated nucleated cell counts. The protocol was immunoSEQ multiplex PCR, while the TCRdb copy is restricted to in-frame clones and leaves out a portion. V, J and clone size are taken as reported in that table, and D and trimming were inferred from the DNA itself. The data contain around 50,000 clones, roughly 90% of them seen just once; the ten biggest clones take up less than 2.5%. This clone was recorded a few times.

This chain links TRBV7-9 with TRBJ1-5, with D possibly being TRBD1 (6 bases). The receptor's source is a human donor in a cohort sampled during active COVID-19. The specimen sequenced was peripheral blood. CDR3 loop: CASTPGHNSNQPQHF. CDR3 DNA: TGTGCCAGCACCCCGGGACACAATAGCAATCAGCCCCAGCATTTT.